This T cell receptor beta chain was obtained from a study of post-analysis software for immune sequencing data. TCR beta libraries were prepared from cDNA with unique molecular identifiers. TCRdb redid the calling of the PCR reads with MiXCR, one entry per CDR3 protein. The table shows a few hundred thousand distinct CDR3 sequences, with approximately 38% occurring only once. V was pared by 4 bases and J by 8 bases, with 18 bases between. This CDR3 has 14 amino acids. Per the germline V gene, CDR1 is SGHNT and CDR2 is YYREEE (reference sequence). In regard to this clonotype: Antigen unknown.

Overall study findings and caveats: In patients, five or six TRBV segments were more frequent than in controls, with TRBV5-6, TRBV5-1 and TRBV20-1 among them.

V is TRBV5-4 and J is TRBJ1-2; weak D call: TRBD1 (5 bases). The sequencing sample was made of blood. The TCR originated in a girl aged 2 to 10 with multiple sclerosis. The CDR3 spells CASSPRDSRGGYTF. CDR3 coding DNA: TGTGCCAGCAGCCCGCGGGACTCAAGGGGAGGCTACACCTTC.